Following are 20 T cell receptor beta chains from one sample sequenced in a study of cytomegalovirus exposure and HLA in healthy donors. Vbeta (60) and Jbeta (13) primers were used in the PCR. The assay was immunoSEQ multiplex PCR, and TCRdb's table has in-frame clones only and misses some. This sample has under 200,000 clones, with 75% to 85% found just once. The sequencing sample was made of PBMCs. These TCRs come from a woman aged 30 to 39 in good health and CMV-seropositive.

The chain employs TRBV11-1 and TRBJ2-3, with 7 nucleotides matching TRBD2. V was pared by 5 bases and J by 6 bases, with 5 bases of the junction left unmatched. The CDR3 runs 13 residues. Germline V gives CDR1 SGHAT, CDR2 FQDESV (reference sequence). CDR3 bases: TGTGCCAGCAGCATCCCGACTAGCGATACGCAGTATTTT. This sequence encodes CASSIPTSDTQYF.

This chain joins TRBV19 and TRBJ2-1; 8 positions agree with TRBD2. The junction had 7 bases not matched to a gene; V was cut back by 3 bases and J by 3 bases. CDR1 LNHDA and CDR2 SQIVND come from the germline V gene (reference sequence). There are 16 residues in the CDR3. The DNA for the CDR3 is TGTGCCAGTAGTATCTTGGCGGGAGGCCTCTACAATGAGCAGTTCTTC. Its protein is CASSILAGGLYNEQFF.

The chain uses TRBV6-5 and TRBJ1-3; maybe TRBD1 (6 bases). Between the trimmed V and J ends, which lost 0 bases and 4 bases, there was a span of 10 bases. Per germline, CDR1 MNHEY and CDR2 SVGAGI. CDR3 length equals 15 residues. CDR3 DNA: TGTGCCAGCAGTTACTCAAGGACAGCCGGAAACACCATATATTTT. Its translation is CASSYSRTAGNTIYF.

The V gene is TRBV9, the J gene TRBJ2-1; 10 bases map to TRBD2. The J segment lost 10 bases and the V segment lost 2 bases, leaving 9 bases of the junction unmatched. CDR1 and CDR2 (germline): SGDLS, YYNGEE. The CDR3 contains 15 residues. The DNA of the CDR3 is TGTGCCAGCAGCGTCGGGACTAGCGCAGCTTGGGAGCAGTTCTTC. Its protein is CASSVGTSAAWEQFF.

The rearrangement uses TRBV5-1 and TRBJ2-5, with 10 bases aligning to TRBD2. V gave up 5 bases and J gave up 5 bases; unmatched junction bases: 6. Looked up from germline, CDR1 is SGHRS and CDR2 is YFSETQ. CDR3 length: 14 amino acids. CDR3 coding DNA: TGCGCCAGCAGTCCAGCGGGGGGGCACGAGACCCAGTACTTC. Amino acids: CASSPAGGHETQYF.

The chain links TRBV19 to TRBJ2-1; 11 nucleotides align to TRBD2. Looked up from germline, CDR1 is LNHDA and CDR2 is SQIVND (reference sequence). The CDR3 is made up of 16 amino acids. V shed 10 bases and J 5 bases; nucleotides not matched to a gene: 13. Written as DNA, the CDR3 is TGTGCCACCCGCCGGGGCGCTAGCGGGGGGAACAATGAGCAGTTCTTC. This codes for CATRRGASGGNNEQFF.

This clone turned up a few times. This sequence joins TRBV7-6 and TRBJ2-1, with 9 bases matching TRBD2. Germline assignment: CDR1 SGHVS and CDR2 FNYEAQ. The CDR3 contains 17 residues. Trimming removed 1 base from V and 7 bases from J; junction bases left unmatched: 11. The CDR3 DNA sequence: TGTGCCAGCAGCTTAGATGGGAAAGCGGGAGGAGGGAATGAGCAGTTCTTC. Translating gives CASSLDGKAGGGNEQFF.

In this sample, this clone turned up a few times. The same CDR3 can be traced to other DNA sequences in this sample. The chain employs TRBV18 and TRBJ1-1, with D possibly matching TRBD1 (6 bases). The CDR3 runs to 14 residues. CDR1 is KGHSH, CDR2 LQKENI, per germline. Trimming left V 5 bases short and J 0 bases short, with 10 bases between. The CDR3 is CASSLQGMNTEAFF. Here the CDR3 DNA reads TGTGCCAGCTCATTGCAGGGGATGAACACTGAAGCTTTCTTT.

The chain uses TRBV19 and TRBJ2-2; 9 nucleotides match TRBD1. Trimming took 10 bases from V and 1 from J; bases not matched to a gene: 16. CDR1 and CDR2 from the germline V gene are LNHDA and SQIVND (reference sequence). This CDR3 spans 18 amino acids. Here the CDR3 DNA reads TGTGCCACACGACTCCGGTTCGACAGGGGGTTGAACACCGGGGAGCTGTTTTTT. Translating gives CATRLRFDRGLNTGELFF.

This clone was picked up a small number of times. The rearrangement links TRBV5-1 to TRBJ2-7, with 8 bases lining up with TRBD1. J was trimmed by 6 bases and V by 4 bases; bases with no gene match: 9. The CDR3 has 14 amino acids. Germline V gene sequence: CDR1 SGHRS, CDR2 YFSETQ. The CDR3 DNA reads as TGCGCCAGCAGCGTTGGGGACAGGTCGGGCGAGCAGTACTTC. It encodes CASSVGDRSGEQYF.

A few counts support this clone. This chain joins TRBV11-2 and TRBJ1-1; maybe TRBD1 (6 bases). CDR1 is SGHAT and CDR2 is FQNNGV in the germline V gene. There are 15 residues in the CDR3. Trimming cost V 4 bases and J 2 bases, with 14 bases left between them. Here the CDR3 reads CASSSNPGHNTEAFF. CDR3 DNA sequence: TGTGCCAGCAGCTCCAACCCGGGACACAACACTGAAGCTTTCTTT.

The rearrangement uses TRBV6-1 and TRBJ2-7; TRBD1 is a possible D gene (6 bases). CDR3 size: 15 residues. V gave up 4 bases and J gave up 0 bases, with 13 bases separating them. Germline V lookup: CDR1 MNHNS, CDR2 SASEGT. The CDR3 loop reads CASSVYRETSYEQYF. The CDR3 DNA is TGTGCCAGCAGTGTGTACAGGGAAACCTCCTACGAGCAGTACTTC.

This chain links TRBV6-6 with TRBJ2-5, with 11 nucleotides matching TRBD1. There are 15 residues in the CDR3. The J segment lost 7 bases and the V segment lost 2 bases, leaving 6 bases of the junction unmatched. CDR1 and CDR2 from the germline V gene are MNHNY and SVGAGI (reference sequence). This CDR3 reads CASSYGTGGGGTQYF. The CDR3 nucleotides are TGTGCCAGCAGTTACGGGACAGGGGGAGGTGGGACCCAGTACTTC.

The V call is TRBV27, the J call TRBJ2-7; no clear D gene. The CDR3 is 14 amino acids. CDR1 and CDR2 (germline): MNHEY, SMNVEV (reference sequence). V was shortened by 0 bases and J by 3 bases, with 9 bases between the two germline ends. CDR3 sequence: CASSLSYTNYEQYF. The CDR3 region has the DNA TGTGCCAGCAGTTTATCTTACACAAACTACGAGCAGTACTTC.

J is TRBJ1-6 and V is TRBV19; D unclear. V was shortened by 5 bases and J by 7 bases, with 12 bases between the two germline ends. The CDR3 contains 14 residues. CDR1 and CDR2 (germline): LNHDA, SQIVND (reference sequence). The CDR3 protein is CASSEGAGNSPLHF. The CDR3 region has the DNA TGTGCCAGTAGTGAGGGCGCGGGGAATTCACCCCTCCACTTT.

This clone has only a few counts. The chain carries TRBV4-1 and TRBJ2-5; 8 bases align to TRBD2. The germline CDR1 and CDR2 sequences are MGHRA and YSYEKL. The CDR3 extends over 16 amino acids. The V and J ends lost 0 bases and 5 bases, in that order; junction bases with no gene match: 8. In DNA, the CDR3 is TGCGCCAGCAGCCAAGAATTGGCTAGCGGGCGGGAGACCCAGTACTTC. This translates into CASSQELASGRETQYF.

The chain recombines TRBV6-5 with TRBJ1-1, with 9 nucleotides matching TRBD1. V gave up 2 bases and J gave up 3 bases; unmatched junction bases: 4. Germline V lookup: CDR1 MNHEY, CDR2 SVGAGI. The CDR3 length is 15 residues. For the CDR3, the DNA is TGTGCCAGCAGTTACCGTAGGACAGGGGACACTGAAGCTTTCTTT. Translation: CASSYRRTGDTEAFF.

The chain employs TRBV12-2 and TRBJ1-1. TRBV12-2 is shown as a pseudogene. The CDR3 spans 17 residues. CDR3 bases: TGTGCAAGTCGCTTAAAGGGTGGGGGGGGGATGAACACTGAAGCTTTCTTT. It yields the protein CASRLKGGGGMNTEAFF.

This rearrangement joins TRBV19 to TRBJ1-1; unclear D gene. The CDR3 is 16 amino acids. Germline lookup yields CDR1 LNHDA and CDR2 SQIVND (reference sequence). Trimming pared 3 bases from V and 1 base from J, leaving 15 bases between. DNA for the CDR3: TGTGCCAGTAGTATTAGACCCCGAGGGAGGAACACTGAAGCTTTCTTT. It yields the protein CASSIRPRGRNTEAFF.

V is TRBV19 and J is TRBJ1-4; perhaps TRBD1 as D (6 bases). The CDR3 extends over 18 amino acids. The V gene lost 3 bases and the J gene lost 0 bases, with 17 bases spanning the gap. CDR1 and CDR2 (germline): LNHDA, SQIVND (reference sequence). CDR3 nucleotides: TGTGCCAGTAGTATTGATACCGGGACACCCTCAACTAATGAAAAACTGTTTTTT. Translated: CASSIDTGTPSTNEKLFF.